This T cell receptor (beta chain) was identified in a study of T cell responses to AZD1222 COVID-19 vaccine. Study-level points and caveats: Just 5 or 6 AZD1222 recipients tested seropositive at baseline. It should be noted that donors were predominantly white British and more often female, and clonal diversity was possibly underestimated. CD4 TCRs associated with vaccination spanned spike, dominating at 160-218 and 743-854.

Comments on this clone: Its antigen remains unidentified.

Libraries were prepared by immunoSEQ multiplex PCR; TCRdb keeps only in-frame clonotypes and omits some of them. The sample holds 100,000 to 110,000 clones, around 87% seen once. The CDR3 covers 16 residues. This TCR came from an adult in good health. The material sequenced was peripheral blood, taken on day 0 of MenACWY control vaccination. The chain couples TRBV21-1 to TRBJ2-5; no check of the table's D call, TRBD1, against the DNA was made. TRBV21-1 counts as a pseudogene. The CDR3 reads CASSTPGTADQETQYF. As DNA, the CDR3 is TGTGCCAGCAGCACCCCCGGGACAGCAGACCAAGAGACCCAGTACTTC.